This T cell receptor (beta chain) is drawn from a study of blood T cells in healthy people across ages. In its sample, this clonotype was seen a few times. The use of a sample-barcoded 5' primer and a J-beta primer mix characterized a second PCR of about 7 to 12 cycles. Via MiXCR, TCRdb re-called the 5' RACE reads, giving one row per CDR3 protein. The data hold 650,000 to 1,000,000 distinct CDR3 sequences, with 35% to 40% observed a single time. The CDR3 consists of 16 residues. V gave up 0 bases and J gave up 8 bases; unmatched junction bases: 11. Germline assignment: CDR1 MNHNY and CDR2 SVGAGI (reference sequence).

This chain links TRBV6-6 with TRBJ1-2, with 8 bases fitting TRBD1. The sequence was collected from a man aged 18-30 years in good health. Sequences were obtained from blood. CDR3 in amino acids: CASSYSPLGQGRGYTF. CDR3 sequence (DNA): TGTGCCAGCAGTTACTCGCCCCTAGGACAGGGCAGGGGCTACACCTTC.